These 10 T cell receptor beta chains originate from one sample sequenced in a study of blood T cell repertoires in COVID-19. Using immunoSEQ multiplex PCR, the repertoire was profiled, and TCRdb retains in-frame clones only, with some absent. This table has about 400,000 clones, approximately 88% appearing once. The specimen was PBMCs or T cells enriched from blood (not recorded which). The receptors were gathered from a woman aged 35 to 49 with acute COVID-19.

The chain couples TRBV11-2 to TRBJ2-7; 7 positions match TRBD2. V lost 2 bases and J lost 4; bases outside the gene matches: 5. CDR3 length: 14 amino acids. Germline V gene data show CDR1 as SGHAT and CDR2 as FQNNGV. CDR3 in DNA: TGTGCCAGCAGCTTACGGCCTAGCGGATACGAGCAGTACTTC. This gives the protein CASSLRPSGYEQYF.

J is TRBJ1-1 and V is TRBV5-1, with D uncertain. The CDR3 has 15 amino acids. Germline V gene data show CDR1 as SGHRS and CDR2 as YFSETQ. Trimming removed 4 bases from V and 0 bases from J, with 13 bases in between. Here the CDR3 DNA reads TGCGCCAGCAGCCCGCTGGGCGGGCTGAACACTGAAGCTTTCTTT. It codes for CASSPLGGLNTEAFF.

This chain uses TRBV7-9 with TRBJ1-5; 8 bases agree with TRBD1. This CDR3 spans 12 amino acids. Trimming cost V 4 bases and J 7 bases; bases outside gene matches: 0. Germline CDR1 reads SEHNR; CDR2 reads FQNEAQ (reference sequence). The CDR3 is CASSWDRQPQHF. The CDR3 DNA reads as TGTGCCAGCAGCTGGGACAGGCAGCCCCAGCATTTT.

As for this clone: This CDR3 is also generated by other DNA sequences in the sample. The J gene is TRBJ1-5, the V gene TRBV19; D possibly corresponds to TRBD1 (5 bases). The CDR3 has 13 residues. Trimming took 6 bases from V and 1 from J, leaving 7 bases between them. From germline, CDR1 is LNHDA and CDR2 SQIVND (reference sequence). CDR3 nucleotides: TGTGCCAGTAGCCAGGGAAGCAATCAGCCCCAGCATTTT. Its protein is CASSQGSNQPQHF. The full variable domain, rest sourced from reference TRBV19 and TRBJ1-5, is DGGITQSPKYLFRKEGQNVTLSCEQNLNHDAMYWYRQDPGQGLRLIYYSQIVNDFQKGDIAEGYSVSREKKESFPLTVTSAQKNPTAFYLCASSQGSNQPQHFGDGTRLSIL.

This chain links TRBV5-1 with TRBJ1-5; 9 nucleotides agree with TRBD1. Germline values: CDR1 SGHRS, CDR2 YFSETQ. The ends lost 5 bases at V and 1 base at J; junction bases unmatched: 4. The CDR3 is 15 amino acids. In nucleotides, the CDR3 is TGCGCCAGCAGAGAGGGACAGGGAAGCAATCAGCCCCAGCATTTT. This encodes CASREGQGSNQPQHF. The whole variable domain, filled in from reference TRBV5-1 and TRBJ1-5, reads KAGVTQTPRYLIKTRGQQVTLSCSPISGHRSVSWYQQTPGQGLQFLFEYFSETQRNKGNFPGRFSGRQFSNSRSEMNVSTLELGDSALYLCASREGQGSNQPQHFGDGTRLSIL.

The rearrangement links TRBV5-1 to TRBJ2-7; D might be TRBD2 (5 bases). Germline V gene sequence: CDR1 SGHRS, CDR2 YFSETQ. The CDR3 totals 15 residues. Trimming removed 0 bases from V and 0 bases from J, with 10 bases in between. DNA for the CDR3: TGCGCCAGCAGCTTGGACCCGGGGAGCTCCTACGAGCAGTACTTC. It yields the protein CASSLDPGSSYEQYF. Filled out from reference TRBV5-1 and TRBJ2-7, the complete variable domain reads KAGVTQTPRYLIKTRGQQVTLSCSPISGHRSVSWYQQTPGQGLQFLFEYFSETQRNKGNFPGRFSGRQFSNSRSEMNVSTLELGDSALYLCASSLDPGSSYEQYFGPGTRLTVT.

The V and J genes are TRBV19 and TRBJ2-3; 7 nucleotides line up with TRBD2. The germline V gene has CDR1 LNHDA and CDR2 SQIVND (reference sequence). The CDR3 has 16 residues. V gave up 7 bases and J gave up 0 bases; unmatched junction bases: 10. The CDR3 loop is CASTPGGGWSTDTQYF. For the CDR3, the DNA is TGTGCCAGTACCCCCGGCGGGGGATGGAGCACAGATACGCAGTATTTT.

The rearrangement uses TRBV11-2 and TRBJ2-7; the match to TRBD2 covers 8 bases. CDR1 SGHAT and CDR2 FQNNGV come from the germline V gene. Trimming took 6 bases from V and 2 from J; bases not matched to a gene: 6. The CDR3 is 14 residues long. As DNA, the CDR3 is TGTGCCAGCAGTTGGAGCGGGGGTCCCTACGAGCAGTACTTC. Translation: CASSWSGGPYEQYF.

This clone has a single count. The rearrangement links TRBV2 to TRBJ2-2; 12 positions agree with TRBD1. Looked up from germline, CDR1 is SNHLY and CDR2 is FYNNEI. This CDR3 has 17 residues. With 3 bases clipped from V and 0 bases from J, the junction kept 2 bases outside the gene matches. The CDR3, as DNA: TGTGCCAGCAGTGACGGGACAGGGGGCGCGAACACCGGGGAGCTGTTTTTT. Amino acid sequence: CASSDGTGGANTGELFF.

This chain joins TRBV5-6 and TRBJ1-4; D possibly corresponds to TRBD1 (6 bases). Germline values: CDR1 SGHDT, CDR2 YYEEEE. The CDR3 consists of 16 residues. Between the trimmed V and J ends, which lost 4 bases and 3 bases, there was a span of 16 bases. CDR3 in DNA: TGTGCCAGCAGCCTGAGGGACACACCTCCTAATGAAAAACTGTTTTTT. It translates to CASSLRDTPPNEKLFF.